The 25 T cell receptor beta chains listed next were all sequenced from one sample in a study of blood T cell repertoires in COVID-19. Only in-frame clones appear in the TCRdb table, and some are missing; sequencing was by immunoSEQ multiplex PCR. The repertoire includes roughly 91,000 clones, 70% to 85% of them detected once, and about 10% sits in the top ten. Sequenced material: peripheral blood. The receptor set was obtained from a man in his 70s with acute or convalescent COVID-19.

This chain connects TRBV2 to TRBJ1-3; D not certain. V gave up 6 bases and J gave up 0 bases, with 9 bases separating them. The CDR3 totals 14 residues. Germline CDR1 and CDR2: SNHLY and FYNNEI. The DNA of the CDR3 is TGTGCCAGCAGCCCCGGTCGCTCTGGAAACACCATATATTTT. Translation gives CASSPGRSGNTIYF. Together with reference TRBV2 and TRBJ1-3, the CDR3 gives the full variable domain: EPEVTQTPSHQVTQMGQEVILRCVPISNHLYFYWYRQILGQKVEFLVSFYNNEISEKSEIFDDQFSVERPDGSNFTLKIRSTKLEDSAMYFCASSPGRSGNTIYFGEGSWLTVV.

This clone was recorded once. The chain links TRBV9 to TRBJ1-2; 8 bases match TRBD1. This CDR3 contains 15 residues. J gave up 5 bases and V 2 bases, and 8 bases lay outside the gene matches. Germline CDR1 and CDR2: SGDLS and YYNGEE. CDR3: CASSVEGTGAYGYTF. CDR3 DNA: TGTGCCAGCAGCGTCGAAGGGACAGGAGCTTATGGCTACACCTTC.

This chain joins TRBV27 and TRBJ1-6; 8 bases align to TRBD1. Germline CDR1 MNHEY, CDR2 SMNVEV (reference sequence). Trimming took 7 bases from V and 7 from J; bases not matched to a gene: 9. The CDR3 has 15 residues. The CDR3 loop reads CASTAGGYRNSPLHF. Here the CDR3 DNA reads TGTGCCAGCACGGCAGGGGGCTATAGGAATTCACCCCTCCACTTT.

The chain employs TRBV24-1 and TRBJ2-1; 7 bases are shared with TRBD1. The CDR3 is 15 amino acids. Germline lookup yields CDR1 KGHDR and CDR2 SFDVKD. With 5 bases clipped from V and 9 bases from J, the junction kept 12 bases outside the gene matches. CDR3 DNA: TGTGCCACCAGTGCTTCAAATGGACAGGCCGGTGAGCAGTTCTTC. This translates into CATSASNGQAGEQFF.

In this sample, this clone turned up a few times. The genes are TRBV11-2 and TRBJ2-6; D unresolved. In germline, CDR1 is SGHAT, CDR2 FQNNGV. The germline V and J ends were trimmed by 3 bases and 2 bases, with 5 bases remaining between them. The CDR3 totals 14 residues. CDR3 amino acids: CASSLSAGANVLTF. CDR3 coding DNA: TGTGCCAGCAGCTTGTCCGCTGGGGCCAACGTCCTGACTTTC. Using reference TRBV11-2 and TRBJ2-6 for the parts outside the CDR3, the full variable domain is EAGVAQSPRYKIIEKRQSVAFWCNPISGHATLYWYQQILGQGPKLLIQFQNNGVVDDSQLPKDRFSAERLKGVDSTLKIQPAKLEDSAVYLCASSLSAGANVLTFGAGSRLTVL.

This clone was found a few times. The chain carries TRBV5-1 and TRBJ1-4, with D possibly being TRBD1 (6 bases). V was cut by 4 bases and J by 3 bases, with 10 bases left in between. This CDR3 is 14 amino acids long. Germline-derived CDR1 and CDR2 are SGHRS and YFSETQ. CDR3 DNA sequence: TGCGCCAGCAGCGGGGGCGCTTCTAATGAAAAACTGTTTTTT. Translation gives CASSGGASNEKLFF.

CDR3 region: CASSENPRVDTQYF. CDR3 in DNA: TGTGCCAGCAGTGAAAATCCGCGGGTAGATACGCAGTATTTT. The rearrangement joins TRBV2 to TRBJ2-3; D might be TRBD2 (5 bases). Germline lookup yields CDR1 SNHLY and CDR2 FYNNEI. Trimming took 2 bases from V and 5 from J, leaving 11 bases between them. This CDR3 is built from 14 residues.

This CDR3 is CASSPLPQGQGNTIYF. DNA for the CDR3: TGTGCCAGCTCACCCCTCCCGCAGGGGCAAGGAAACACCATATATTTT. V gene TRBV18 combines with J gene TRBJ1-3; D may be TRBD1 (6 bases). CDR1 is KGHSH, CDR2 LQKENI, per germline. The V gene lost 3 bases and the J gene lost 4 bases, with 16 bases spanning the gap. The CDR3 runs to 16 residues.

This clone has more than one count but fewer than ten. The V and J genes are TRBV4-1 and TRBJ2-2, with 9 positions matching TRBD1. The J segment lost 3 bases and the V segment lost 4 bases, leaving 15 bases of the junction unmatched. The CDR3 spans 19 residues. In germline, CDR1 is MGHRA, CDR2 YSYEKL. For the CDR3, the DNA is TGCGCCAGCAGCCCCCATTTTTGGACAGGGGCGAGGGACACCGGGGAGCTGTTTTTT. Translation gives CASSPHFWTGARDTGELFF.

The chain carries TRBV6-5 and TRBJ2-1; 9 bases match TRBD2. With V trimmed by 6 bases and J by 10 bases, 7 bases remained unmatched. Germline V gene lookup returns CDR1 MNHEY and CDR2 SVGAGI. CDR3 length: 13 residues. DNA of the CDR3: TGTGCCAGCAGGGGGACTAGCTTAATCGAGCAGTTCTTC. Protein product: CASRGTSLIEQFF.

This chain connects TRBV28 to TRBJ2-1; D uncertain. CDR1 and CDR2 from the germline V gene are MDHEN and SYDVKM. Trimming cost V 4 bases and J 0 bases, with 7 bases left between them. This CDR3 comprises 14 residues. CDR3 loop: CASSSVSSYNEQFF. The CDR3 DNA reads as TGTGCCAGCAGTTCAGTAAGCTCCTACAATGAGCAGTTCTTC. Filled out from reference TRBV28 and TRBJ2-1, the complete variable domain reads DVKVTQSSRYLVKRTGEKVFLECVQDMDHENMFWYRQDPGLGLRLIYFSYDVKMKEKGDIPEGYSVSREKKERFSLILESASTNQTSMYLCASSSVSSYNEQFFGPGTRLTVL.

The rearrangement uses TRBV4-2 and TRBJ2-5, with 7 nucleotides matching TRBD1. CDR3 length equals 14 residues. The trim removed 3 bases at V and 0 bases at J, leaving 1 base unmatched. The germline gives CDR1 LGHNA, CDR2 YNFKEQ. CDR3 region: CASSQDRYQETQYF. In DNA, the CDR3 is TGTGCCAGCAGCCAGGACAGGTACCAAGAGACCCAGTACTTC.

This rearrangement joins TRBV15 to TRBJ2-6; perhaps TRBD1 as D (6 bases). The length of the CDR3 is 16 residues. V lost 1 base to trimming and J lost 1 base, with 8 bases between them. Germline-derived CDR1 and CDR2 are LNHNV and YYDKDF (reference sequence). The chain's CDR3 is CATSRVGASGANVLTF. The CDR3 nucleotides are TGTGCCACCAGCAGAGTGGGGGCTTCTGGGGCCAACGTCCTGACTTTC.

V usage is TRBV7-9 and J usage is TRBJ1-2; D unclear. Germline V gene lookup returns CDR1 SEHNR and CDR2 FQNEAQ (reference sequence). The CDR3 totals 13 residues. The germline V and J ends were trimmed by 7 bases and 6 bases, with 15 bases remaining between them. The CDR3 here is CASNPLALNGYTF. Written as DNA, the CDR3 is TGTGCCAGCAACCCTTTGGCCTTGAATGGCTACACCTTC.

This chain connects TRBV6-2 or TRBV6-3 to TRBJ1-1; tentatively, D is TRBD1 (6 bases). The V end lost 2 bases, the J end lost 0 bases, and 10 bases lay between the germline ends. Germline CDR1 is MNHEY and CDR2 is SVGEGT. This CDR3 is built from 15 residues. CDR3 sequence (DNA): TGTGCCAGCAGTTACGGTGGACAGATGAACACTGAAGCTTTCTTT. Encoded protein: CASSYGGQMNTEAFF.

The J gene is TRBJ2-2, the V gene TRBV5-1, with TRBD1 matching over 11 bases. The germline V gene has CDR1 SGHRS and CDR2 YFSETQ. This CDR3 region has 16 residues. The junction had 4 bases not matched to a gene; V was cut back by 4 bases and J by 2 bases. This CDR3 reads CASSRDRGTNTGELFF. CDR3 DNA sequence: TGCGCCAGCAGCAGGGACAGGGGGACTAACACCGGGGAGCTGTTTTTT.

V is TRBV7-8 and J is TRBJ2-1; 8 nucleotides match TRBD1. Looked up from germline, CDR1 is SGHVS and CDR2 is FQNEAQ. The V gene end was trimmed by 3 bases and the J gene end by 6 bases; junction bases not matched to a gene: 4. The CDR3 is 14 amino acids. The CDR3: CASSFRTGTNEQFF. CDR3 bases: TGTGCCAGCAGCTTTCGGACAGGGACCAATGAGCAGTTCTTC.

The V gene is TRBV7-9, the J gene TRBJ1-4; D gene unclear. Trimming left V 5 bases short and J 7 bases short, with 5 bases between. The CDR3 totals 11 residues. CDR1 SEHNR and CDR2 FQNEAQ come from the germline V gene (reference sequence). The CDR3 DNA reads TGTGCCAGCAGCAACAGTGAAAAACTGTTTTTT. Its protein is CASSNSEKLFF.

The J gene is TRBJ2-2, the V gene TRBV7-8, with 9 bases matching TRBD2. Germline V CDR1 and CDR2: SGHVS, FQNEAQ. Trimming at V came to 7 bases and at J to 5 bases, leaving 11 bases not matched to a gene. The CDR3 consists of 16 residues. In DNA, the CDR3 is TGTGCCAGCACCCCAGCGGGGCTAGCGGGGACCGGGGAGCTGTTTTTT. Protein sequence: CASTPAGLAGTGELFF.

V gene TRBV11-3 combines with J gene TRBJ2-4, with D perhaps TRBD1 (6 bases). Germline CDR1 and CDR2: SGHNT and YENEEA. The length of the CDR3 is 17 residues. V gave up 0 bases and J gave up 3 bases, with 15 bases separating them. In nucleotides, the CDR3 is TGTGCCAGCAGCTTAGAGGGGGCGGAAGGGGACAAAAACATTCAGTACTTC. Amino acid sequence: CASSLEGAEGDKNIQYF.

This clone has just a few counts. The chain has TRBV5-1 and TRBJ2-5, with TRBD2 identical over 8 bases. Germline CDR1 SGHRS, CDR2 YFSETQ. Trimming removed 4 bases from V and 4 bases from J; junction bases left unmatched: 12. CDR3 length equals 16 residues. CDR3 coding DNA: TGCGCCAGCAGCCCACGAGGACTAGCTTCACGAGAGACCCAGTACTTC. It yields the protein CASSPRGLASRETQYF. Filled out from reference TRBV5-1 and TRBJ2-5, the complete variable domain reads KAGVTQTPRYLIKTRGQQVTLSCSPISGHRSVSWYQQTPGQGLQFLFEYFSETQRNKGNFPGRFSGRQFSNSRSEMNVSTLELGDSALYLCASSPRGLASRETQYFGPGTRLLVL.

This clone was observed a single time. The J gene is TRBJ2-2, the V gene TRBV4-1, with a possible D match to TRBD1 (6 bases). With 3 bases removed from V and 0 bases from J, the gap between germline ends came to 14 bases. This CDR3 has 17 residues. Per the germline V gene, CDR1 is MGHRA and CDR2 is YSYEKL. CDR3: CASSHAPGASNTGELFF. The CDR3 DNA reads TGCGCCAGCAGCCATGCCCCAGGGGCCTCGAACACCGGGGAGCTGTTTTTT.

The V gene is TRBV6-5, the J gene TRBJ1-1; D is undetermined. Germline V gene sequence: CDR1 MNHEY, CDR2 SVGAGI. Trimming shortened V by 5 bases and J by 6 bases, and 16 bases separated the two germline ends. CDR3 length equals 14 residues. DNA of the CDR3: TGTGCCAGCAGTCGCCTTGATGGGAGGGCTGAAGCTTTCTTT. The encoded protein is CASSRLDGRAEAFF.

This clone was picked up one time. V is TRBV11-3 and J is TRBJ1-5, with TRBD1 as a possible D gene (6 bases). Trimming stripped 2 bases from V and 2 bases from J, with 10 bases between. The CDR3 loop spans 15 amino acids. Germline V gene sequence: CDR1 SGHNT, CDR2 YENEEA. CDR3 sequence (DNA): TGTGCCAGCAGCTTACCTGACAGGCGCAATCAGCCCCAGCATTTT. It encodes CASSLPDRRNQPQHF.

The V and J genes are TRBV18 and TRBJ2-1; weak D call: TRBD1 (6 bases). Per the germline V gene, CDR1 is KGHSH and CDR2 is LQKENI. CDR3 length: 15 residues. V was trimmed by 5 bases and J by 0 bases, leaving 11 bases between them. CDR3 amino acids: CASSDGQSSYNEQFF. DNA of the CDR3: TGTGCCAGCTCAGATGGACAGAGCTCCTACAATGAGCAGTTCTTC. The variable domain in full, with the rest retrieved from reference TRBV18 and TRBJ2-1, is NAGVMQNPRHLVRRRGQEARLRCSPMKGHSHVYWYRQLPEEGLKFMVYLQKENIIDESGMPKERFSAEFPKEGPSILRIQQVVRGDSAAYFCASSDGQSSYNEQFFGPGTRLTVL.